The 13 T cell receptor beta chains below come from one sample, sequenced in a study of blood T cell repertoires in COVID-19. Data came from immunoSEQ multiplex PCR; TCRdb stores just in-frame clones and leaves some out. Here the sample spans roughly 38,000 clones, 86% being singletons. Sequenced input: peripheral blood. The origin of the receptors is a man aged 50 or older in a cohort sampled during active COVID-19.

The V and J genes are TRBV7-3 and TRBJ2-1; 9 nucleotides match TRBD2. Germline loops: CDR1 SGHTA, CDR2 FQGTGA. With V trimmed by 5 bases and J by 5 bases, 7 bases remained unmatched. The CDR3 is made up of 15 amino acids. The CDR3 sequence: CASSRGTSKDNEQFF. The CDR3 coding sequence is TGTGCCAGCAGCCGGGGGACTAGCAAGGACAATGAGCAGTTCTTC.

This chain joins TRBV12-3 or TRBV12-4 and TRBJ1-2, with D perhaps TRBD1 (5 bases). The ends were cut back, 3 bases at V and 0 bases at J, with 5 bases in the middle. The length of the CDR3 is 13 residues. Written as DNA, the CDR3 is TGTGCCAGCAGTTTGGGGCCTAACTATGGCTACACCTTC. This sequence encodes CASSLGPNYGYTF.

The chain couples TRBV6-6 to TRBJ2-1, with 10 bases that match TRBD1. The CDR3 length is 14 residues. V lost 6 bases to trimming and J lost 3 bases; unmatched junction nucleotides: 2. In germline, CDR1 is MNHNY, CDR2 SVGAGI (reference sequence). The CDR3 nucleotides read TGTGCCAGCAGGACAGGGGGCAACTACAATGAGCAGTTCTTC. The encoded protein is CASRTGGNYNEQFF.

The chain has TRBV6-6 and TRBJ2-1, with a possible D match to TRBD2 (6 bases). Trimming left V 5 bases short and J 10 bases short, with 18 bases between. Germline V lookup: CDR1 MNHNY, CDR2 SVGAGI (reference sequence). There are 14 residues in the CDR3. The chain's CDR3 is CASSQIAAWVEQFF. As DNA, the CDR3 is TGTGCCAGCAGTCAGATAGCGGCCTGGGTCGAGCAGTTCTTC.

The rearrangement joins TRBV5-4 to TRBJ2-5; maybe TRBD2 (6 bases). The ends were cut back, 1 base at V and 5 bases at J, with 12 bases in the middle. The germline CDR1 and CDR2 sequences are SGHNT and YYREEE (reference sequence). The CDR3 has 14 residues. The CDR3 DNA sequence: TGTGCCAGCAGCTTGTGGGGGGACGGGGAGACCCAGTACTTC. Encoded protein: CASSLWGDGETQYF.

A note on this clone: The junction does not match germline at one end; this may be a read error. V is TRBV5-1 and J is TRBJ2-5; TRBD2 aligns across 7 bases. Germline CDR1 and CDR2: SGHRS and YFSETQ. This CDR3 region has 15 residues. DNA of the CDR3: TGCGCCTGCAGCTTTTCCCCGGGGGGAGCGGAGACCCAGTACTTC. It encodes CACSFSPGGAETQYF.

This chain connects TRBV7-8 to TRBJ2-3; 11 bases fit TRBD2. CDR3 length equals 17 residues. V trimming: 1 base; J trimming: 2 bases; junction bases outside the gene matches: 5. CDR1 and CDR2 (germline): SGHVS, FQNEAQ. CDR3 DNA sequence: TGTGCCAGCAGCTTAGAAGTAGCGGGAGGGACCACAGATACGCAGTATTTT. As protein: CASSLEVAGGTTDTQYF.

V is TRBV2 and J is TRBJ1-4; D possibly corresponds to TRBD1 (5 bases). The V end lost 10 bases, the J end lost 4 bases, and 13 bases lay between the germline ends. The CDR3 runs to 13 residues. Germline assignment: CDR1 SNHLY and CDR2 FYNNEI. CDR3 in DNA: TGTGCCACCGGGGGGTCAGATAATGAAAAACTGTTTTTT. Translating gives CATGGSDNEKLFF.

The chain recombines TRBV18 with TRBJ2-5; D is possibly TRBD2 (5 bases). The CDR3 runs 15 residues. From germline, CDR1 is KGHSH and CDR2 LQKENI. V lost 0 bases, J lost 4 bases, and 12 bases lay in between. As DNA, the CDR3 is TGTGCCAGCTCACCACCGTACGGGGTCCGAGAGACCCAGTACTTC. It translates to CASSPPYGVRETQYF.

The rearrangement joins TRBV7-3 to TRBJ2-1; 12 bases align to TRBD2. In germline, CDR1 is SGHTA, CDR2 FQGTGA. The CDR3 extends over 15 amino acids. After removal of 1 base from V and 7 bases from J, the junction contained 2 bases not matched to a gene. Here the CDR3 reads CASSLRLAGDNEQFF. The CDR3 DNA is TGTGCCAGCAGCTTAAGACTAGCGGGAGATAATGAGCAGTTCTTC.

This sequence joins TRBV7-9 and TRBJ2-1; 12 bases agree with TRBD2. V was pared by 6 bases and J by 4 bases, with 1 base of the junction left unmatched. The CDR3 is made up of 14 amino acids. CDR1 and CDR2 from the germline V gene are SEHNR and FQNEAQ (reference sequence). The CDR3 sequence: CASSLAGGYNEQFF. As DNA, the CDR3 is TGTGCCAGCAGTCTAGCGGGGGGGTACAATGAGCAGTTCTTC.

This clone came up once. V gene TRBV15 combines with J gene TRBJ2-7; 8 nucleotides match TRBD2. Germline lookup yields CDR1 LNHNV and CDR2 YYDKDF (reference sequence). J was trimmed by 3 bases and V by 4 bases; bases with no gene match: 14. The CDR3 spans 17 residues. DNA of the CDR3: TGTGCCACCAGCAAACACATCCAGCGGGGGCCTTTCTACGAGCAGTACTTC. It specifies CATSKHIQRGPFYEQYF. Complete variable domain (other parts from reference TRBV15 and TRBJ2-7): DAMVIQNPRYQVTQFGKPVTLSCSQTLNHNVMYWYQQKSSQAPKLLFHYYDKDFNNEADTPDNFQSRRPNTSFCFLDIRSPGLGDTAMYLCATSKHIQRGPFYEQYFGPGTRLTVT.

The gene calls are TRBV9 and TRBJ2-3; D uncertain. V was cut by 0 bases and J by 5 bases, with 13 bases left in between. Germline CDR1 SGDLS, CDR2 YYNGEE. CDR3 length: 15 amino acids. The CDR3 sequence: CASSVAAGSVDTQYF. The CDR3 DNA sequence: TGTGCCAGCAGCGTAGCTGCAGGTTCGGTAGATACGCAGTATTTT. Together with reference TRBV9 and TRBJ2-3, the CDR3 gives the full variable domain: DSGVTQTPKHLITATGQRVTLRCSPRSGDLSVYWYQQSLDQGLQFLIQYYNGEERAKGNILERFSAQQFPDLHSELNLSSLELGDSALYFCASSVAAGSVDTQYFGPGTRLTVL.